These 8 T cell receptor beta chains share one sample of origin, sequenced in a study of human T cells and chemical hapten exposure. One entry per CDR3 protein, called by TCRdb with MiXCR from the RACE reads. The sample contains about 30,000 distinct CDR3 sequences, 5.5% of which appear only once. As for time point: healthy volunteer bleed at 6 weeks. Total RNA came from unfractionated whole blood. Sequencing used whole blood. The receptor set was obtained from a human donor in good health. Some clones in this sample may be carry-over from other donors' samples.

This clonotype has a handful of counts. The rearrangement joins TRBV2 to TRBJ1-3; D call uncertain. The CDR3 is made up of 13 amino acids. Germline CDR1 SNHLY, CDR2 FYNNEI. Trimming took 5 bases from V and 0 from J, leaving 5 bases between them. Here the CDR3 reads CASSPTSGNTIYF. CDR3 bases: TGTGCCAGCAGTCCCACCTCTGGAAACACCATATATTTT.

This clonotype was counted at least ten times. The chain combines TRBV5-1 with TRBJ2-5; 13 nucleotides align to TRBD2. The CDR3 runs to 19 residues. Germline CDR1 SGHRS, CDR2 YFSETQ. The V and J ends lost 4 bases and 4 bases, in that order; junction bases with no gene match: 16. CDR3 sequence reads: CASSPINPLTSGGTETQYF. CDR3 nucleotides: TGCGCCAGCAGCCCTATAAACCCGTTGACTAGCGGGGGGACAGAGACCCAGTACTTC.

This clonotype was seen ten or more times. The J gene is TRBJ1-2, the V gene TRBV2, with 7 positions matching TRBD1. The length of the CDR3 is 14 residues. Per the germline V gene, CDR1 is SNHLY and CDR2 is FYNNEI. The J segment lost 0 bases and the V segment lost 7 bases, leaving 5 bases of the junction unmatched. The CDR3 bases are TGTGCCAGCACCTGGGACAGCACTAACTATGGCTACACCTTC. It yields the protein CASTWDSTNYGYTF.

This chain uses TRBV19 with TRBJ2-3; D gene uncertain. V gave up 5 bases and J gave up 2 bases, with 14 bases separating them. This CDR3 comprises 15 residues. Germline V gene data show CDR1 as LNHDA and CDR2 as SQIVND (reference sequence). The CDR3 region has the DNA TGTGCCAGTAGTGCCGACAAATCCGACACAGATACGCAGTATTTT. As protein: CASSADKSDTDTQYF.

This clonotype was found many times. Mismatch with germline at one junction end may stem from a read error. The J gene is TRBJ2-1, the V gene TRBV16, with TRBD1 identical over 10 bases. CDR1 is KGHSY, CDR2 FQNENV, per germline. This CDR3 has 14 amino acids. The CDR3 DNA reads TGTGCCAGCAGCCGCATTCGGACAGGGGGTGAGGAGTTCTTC. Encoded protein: CASSRIRTGGEEFF.

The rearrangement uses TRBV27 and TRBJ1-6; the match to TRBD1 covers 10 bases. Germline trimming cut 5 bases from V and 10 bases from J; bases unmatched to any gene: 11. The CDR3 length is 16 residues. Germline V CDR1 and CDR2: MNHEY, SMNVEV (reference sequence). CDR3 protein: CASSLGTGAMGSPLHF. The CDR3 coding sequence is TGTGCCAGCAGTCTAGGGACAGGGGCCATGGGATCACCCCTCCACTTT.

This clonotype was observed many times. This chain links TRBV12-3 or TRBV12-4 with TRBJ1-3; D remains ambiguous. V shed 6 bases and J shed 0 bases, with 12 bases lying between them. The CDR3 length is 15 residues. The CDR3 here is CASRKSGLSGNTIYF. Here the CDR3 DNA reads TGTGCCAGCAGGAAAAGTGGGCTCTCTGGAAACACCATATATTTT.

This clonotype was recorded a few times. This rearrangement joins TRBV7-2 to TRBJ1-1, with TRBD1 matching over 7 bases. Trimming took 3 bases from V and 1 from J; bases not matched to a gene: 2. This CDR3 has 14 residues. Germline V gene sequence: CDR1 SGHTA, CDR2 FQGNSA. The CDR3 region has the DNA TGTGCCAGCAGCTTGGGACAGACGAACACTGAAGCTTTCTTT. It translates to CASSLGQTNTEAFF.